This entry concerns a single TCR beta chain. The target antigen is unknown. Nashville, Tennessee was home to all donors, who were Caucasian adults. Trimming removed 1 base at V and 1 base at J, with 13 bases between. The CDR3 has 17 amino acids. The V gene's germline CDR1 is SGHAT and CDR2 FQNNGV. This sample was taken from a study of shared clonotypes between healthy human individuals. Study results and limitations: It was expected that sequencing depth would affect clonotype sharing among donors. The represented genetic and exposure-history diversity was limited by the small number of donors.

Source study methods: Filtering differed for immunoSEQ, which gave only junction sequences without quality scores. Here immunoSEQ multiplex PCR was the method, and the copy in TCRdb shows in-frame clones only, minus some. D and trimming come from the DNA, and the V and J calls and clone size come from that table. Of around 530,000 clones detected, around 78% appear once; the ten largest clones hold more than 10%. Sequenced sample: PBMCs. The clonotype originates from a woman in her thirties or forties in good health. Some clones in this sample may be carry-over from other donors' samples. The chain couples TRBV11-2 to TRBJ2-2; D may be TRBD1 (6 bases). CDR3 DNA: TGTGCCAGCAGCTTAGTCCGTCAGGGGAAGAACACCGGGGAGCTGTTTTTT. Protein product: CASSLVRQGKNTGELFF.